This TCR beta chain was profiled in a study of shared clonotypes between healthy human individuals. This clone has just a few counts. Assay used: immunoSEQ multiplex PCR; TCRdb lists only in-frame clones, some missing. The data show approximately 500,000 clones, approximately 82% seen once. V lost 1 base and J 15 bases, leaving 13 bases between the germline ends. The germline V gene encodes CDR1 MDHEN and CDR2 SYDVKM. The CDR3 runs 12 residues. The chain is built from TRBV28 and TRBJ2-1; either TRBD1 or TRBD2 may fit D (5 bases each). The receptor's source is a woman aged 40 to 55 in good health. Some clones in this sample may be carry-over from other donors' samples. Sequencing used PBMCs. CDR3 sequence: CASSLLSRGWFF. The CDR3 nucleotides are TGTGCCAGCAGTTTATTGTCCCGGGGCTGGTTCTTC.